The 22 T cell receptor beta chains given below trace back to one sample, sequenced in a study of blood T cell repertoires in COVID-19. Measured with immunoSEQ multiplex PCR; TCRdb has only the in-frame clones, and not every one. Of around 28,000 clones listed, over 70% are singletons. Input material: peripheral blood. Receptors originate from a man aged 65 to 85 with active COVID-19.

V gene TRBV19 combines with J gene TRBJ1-1, with a possible D match to TRBD1 (5 bases). Per the germline V gene, CDR1 is LNHDA and CDR2 is SQIVND (reference sequence). Trimming pared 5 bases from V and 7 bases from J, leaving 14 bases between. CDR3 length equals 13 residues. The CDR3: CASSPYGGNEAFF. DNA of the CDR3: TGTGCCAGTAGTCCCTATGGGGGGAATGAAGCTTTCTTT.

The gene calls are TRBV18 and TRBJ1-2; 7 nucleotides line up with TRBD1. CDR3 length equals 18 residues. Looked up from germline, CDR1 is KGHSH and CDR2 is LQKENI. With V trimmed by 1 base and J by 1 base, 12 bases remained unmatched. The DNA for the CDR3 is TGTGCCAGCTCACCACGGAGGGCTGAGGGGGCGGATAACTATGGCTACACCTTC. The encoded protein is CASSPRRAEGADNYGYTF.

The chain recombines TRBV18 with TRBJ2-2; D gene ambiguous. V lost 0 bases, J lost 6 bases, and 8 bases lay in between. The V gene's germline CDR1 is KGHSH and CDR2 LQKENI. The CDR3 spans 14 residues. This CDR3 reads CASSPPLLPGELFF. CDR3 sequence (DNA): TGTGCCAGCTCACCACCGCTACTCCCCGGGGAGCTGTTTTTT.

The table lists this clone with a few counts. The rearrangement links TRBV2 to TRBJ1-5; 9 nucleotides align to TRBD1. The CDR3 contains 14 residues. J lost 5 bases, V lost 7 bases, and 6 bases had no gene match. Germline V gene sequence: CDR1 SNHLY, CDR2 FYNNEI. The CDR3 bases are TGTGCCAGCATGGTGGACAGGGGACATCAGCCCCAGCATTTT. Residues: CASMVDRGHQPQHF.

The chain carries TRBV6-5 and TRBJ2-5; the match to TRBD1 covers 7 bases. CDR1 and CDR2 (germline): MNHEY, SVGAGI. V dropped 6 bases and J dropped 2; count of bases not matched to a gene: 6. CDR3 length: 14 amino acids. The CDR3 protein is CASRKDRQQETQYF. CDR3 bases: TGTGCCAGCAGAAAGGACAGGCAGCAAGAGACCCAGTACTTC.

The chain joins TRBV5-4 to TRBJ2-6; D is perhaps TRBD1 (6 bases). This CDR3 has 16 residues. Trimming removed 4 bases at V and 0 bases at J, with 11 bases between. Germline CDR1 reads SGHNT; CDR2 reads YYREEE (reference sequence). CDR3 nucleotides: TGTGCCAGCAGCCCGGACAGATTCTCTGGGGCCAACGTCCTGACTTTC. Encoded protein: CASSPDRFSGANVLTF.

V and J are TRBV5-1 and TRBJ1-2, with D possibly being TRBD1 (5 bases). Germline V lookup: CDR1 SGHRS, CDR2 YFSETQ. V was pared by 0 bases and J by 5 bases, with 11 bases between. The CDR3 has 14 residues. The CDR3, as DNA: TGCGCCAGCAGCTTGGCCTGGGGGGAGTATGGCTACACCTTC. Encoded protein: CASSLAWGEYGYTF.

The chain uses TRBV6-5 and TRBJ2-7, with unresolved D. Deletions cut 6 bases from V and 0 bases from J, with 9 bases between. This CDR3 is built from 13 residues. Germline V CDR1 and CDR2: MNHEY, SVGAGI. The CDR3 is CASSLLNSYEQYF. The CDR3 bases are TGTGCCAGCAGCCTACTTAACTCCTACGAGCAGTACTTC.

The rearrangement uses TRBV5-5 and TRBJ2-7, with D perhaps TRBD2 (5 bases). The length of the CDR3 is 12 residues. The V end was cut by 4 bases, the J end by 10 bases, with 15 bases between. Germline-derived CDR1 and CDR2 are SGHKS and YYEKEE (reference sequence). CDR3 sequence reads: CASSGASGFQYF. Written as DNA, the CDR3 is TGTGCCAGCAGCGGCGCCTCGGGATTTCAGTACTTC.

The CDR3 sequence is CASSLTAGGSYNEQFF. DNA of the CDR3: TGTGCCAGCAGCTTAACCGCCGGGGGGTCCTACAATGAGCAGTTCTTC. The chain joins TRBV7-7 to TRBJ2-1; 7 bases match TRBD2. CDR3 length: 16 residues. The germline V gene has CDR1 SSHAT and CDR2 FNYEAQ (reference sequence). The trim removed 2 bases at V and 1 base at J, leaving 5 bases unmatched.

V and J are TRBV12-5 and TRBJ2-7; 7 positions agree with TRBD1. Germline loops: CDR1 LGHNT, CDR2 FRNRAP. This CDR3 is 16 amino acids long. The ends lost 1 base at V and 3 bases at J; junction bases unmatched: 9. CDR3 sequence reads: CASGLGQGQRNYEQYF. CDR3 coding DNA: TGTGCTAGTGGTTTGGGCCAGGGACAGCGCAACTACGAGCAGTACTTC.

The chain employs TRBV28 and TRBJ1-2; 9 nucleotides agree with TRBD1. Germline V lookup: CDR1 MDHEN, CDR2 SYDVKM. The ends lost 5 bases at V and 4 bases at J; junction bases unmatched: 11. The CDR3 covers 16 residues. Here the CDR3 DNA reads TGTGCCAGCAGTCCCCCCGGGACAGGGAGGGCCTATGGCTACACCTTC. It codes for CASSPPGTGRAYGYTF.

V is TRBV7-2 and J is TRBJ1-5, with TRBD1 as a possible D gene (5 bases). The CDR3 sequence is 15 residues long. Germline-derived CDR1 and CDR2 are SGHTA and FQGNSA. With 2 bases removed from V and 3 bases from J, the gap between germline ends came to 11 bases. The CDR3 nucleotides are TGTGCCAGCAGCTTAAGGGGATGGGACAATCAGCCCCAGCATTTT. Translation: CASSLRGWDNQPQHF.

The chain uses TRBV11-3 and TRBJ2-3; a possible D gene is TRBD2 (5 bases). The CDR3 length is 14 residues. Trimming took off 1 base at V and 0 bases at J, with 5 bases between the two ends. Germline CDR1 SGHNT, CDR2 YENEEA. This chain's CDR3 is CASSLVASTDTQYF. CDR3 DNA sequence: TGTGCCAGCAGCTTAGTAGCGAGCACAGATACGCAGTATTTT.

The rearrangement uses TRBV5-1 and TRBJ2-7; possible D gene TRBD1, 5 bases. Deletions cut 5 bases from V and 5 bases from J, with 20 bases between. CDR3 length: 15 residues. CDR1 is SGHRS and CDR2 is YFSETQ in the germline V gene. CDR3 protein: CASSQILQGSNEQYF. CDR3 bases: TGCGCCAGCAGTCAAATTCTCCAGGGTTCCAACGAGCAGTACTTC. The variable domain in full, with the rest retrieved from reference TRBV5-1 and TRBJ2-7, is KAGVTQTPRYLIKTRGQQVTLSCSPISGHRSVSWYQQTPGQGLQFLFEYFSETQRNKGNFPGRFSGRQFSNSRSEMNVSTLELGDSALYLCASSQILQGSNEQYFGPGTRLTVT.

This clone was recorded once. The chain joins TRBV4-2 to TRBJ2-5, with a tentative D call TRBD2 (6 bases). V lost 4 bases and J 5 bases, leaving 14 bases between the germline ends. Germline CDR1 and CDR2: LGHNA and YNFKEQ. The length of the CDR3 is 14 residues. CDR3 region: CASSRDFLRETQYF. Written as DNA, the CDR3 is TGTGCCAGCAGCCGGGACTTCTTACGGGAGACCCAGTACTTC.

V is TRBV7-7 and J is TRBJ2-5, with 11 bases that match TRBD2. Germline V gene lookup returns CDR1 SSHAT and CDR2 FNYEAQ (reference sequence). V trimming: 3 bases; J trimming: 4 bases; junction bases outside the gene matches: 7. The CDR3 length is 16 residues. The CDR3 reads CASSFYSGGAGETQYF. The CDR3 DNA reads TGTGCCAGCAGCTTCTATAGCGGGGGGGCTGGAGAGACCCAGTACTTC.

V is TRBV9 and J is TRBJ1-3, with D maybe TRBD1 (6 bases). The CDR3 is made up of 14 amino acids. The V end lost 4 bases, the J end lost 1 base, and 9 bases lay between the germline ends. Germline values: CDR1 SGDLS, CDR2 YYNGEE. The CDR3: CASSPQGSGNTIYF. The CDR3 nucleotides read TGTGCCAGCAGCCCGCAGGGGTCTGGAAACACCATATATTTT.

V is TRBV5-1 and J is TRBJ2-1; 7 bases line up with TRBD1. CDR1 is SGHRS, CDR2 YFSETQ, per germline. The CDR3 is made up of 15 amino acids. The trim removed 3 bases at V and 3 bases at J, leaving 6 bases unmatched. The CDR3 reads CASSWNRGDYNEQFF. The CDR3 coding sequence is TGCGCCAGCAGCTGGAACAGGGGTGACTACAATGAGCAGTTCTTC.

The chain recombines TRBV6-5 with TRBJ2-1, with a possible D match to TRBD2 (5 bases). The CDR3 consists of 11 residues. Trimming stripped 5 bases from V and 10 bases from J, with 9 bases between. Germline V gene sequence: CDR1 MNHEY, CDR2 SVGAGI. The CDR3 loop reads CASSTRLEQFF. The CDR3 bases are TGTGCCAGCAGTACGCGACTAGAGCAGTTCTTC.

The gene calls are TRBV18 and TRBJ2-1, with D perhaps TRBD1 (6 bases). In germline, CDR1 is KGHSH, CDR2 LQKENI. Trimming took off 2 bases at V and 9 bases at J, with 17 bases between the two ends. This CDR3 contains 15 residues. The chain's CDR3 is CASSPDGQSRGEQFF. For the CDR3, the DNA is TGTGCCAGCTCACCAGACGGACAGTCCCGGGGTGAGCAGTTCTTC. Combining the CDR3 with reference TRBV18 and TRBJ2-1 gives the whole variable domain NAGVMQNPRHLVRRRGQEARLRCSPMKGHSHVYWYRQLPEEGLKFMVYLQKENIIDESGMPKERFSAEFPKEGPSILRIQQVVRGDSAAYFCASSPDGQSRGEQFFGPGTRLTVL.

This clone was picked up a small number of times. The chain has TRBV4-2 and TRBJ1-4, with 8 bases matching TRBD1. The junction had 5 bases not matched to a gene; V was cut back by 4 bases and J by 7 bases. This CDR3 spans 14 amino acids. CDR1 LGHNA and CDR2 YNFKEQ come from the germline V gene. The CDR3 DNA follows: TGTGCCAGCAGCCCGGACAGGGCGAGTGAAAAACTGTTTTTT. Translating it yields CASSPDRASEKLFF.